One sample yielded the 4 T cell receptor beta chains listed below, sequenced in a study of cytomegalovirus exposure and HLA in healthy donors. PCR employed 60 Vbeta and 13 Jbeta primers. Produced via immunoSEQ multiplex PCR; TCRdb's table is partial and in-frame only. The sample holds around 170,000 clones; 77% are singletons and the top ten take approximately 1.3%. Sequenced material: PBMCs. The receptors were sampled from a man aged 18 to 29 in good health and CMV-seronegative.

This clone has more than one count but fewer than ten. V gene TRBV30 combines with J gene TRBJ2-7; tentative D call: TRBD2 (6 bases). V was clipped by 4 bases and J by 0 bases, with 13 bases between them. The CDR3 spans 14 residues. Germline values: CDR1 GTSNPN, CDR2 SVGIG (reference sequence). The CDR3 region has the DNA TGTGCCTGGAACGGGGGTACCACCTCCTACGAGCAGTACTTC. This translates into CAWNGGTTSYEQYF.

The V and J genes are TRBV19 and TRBJ1-5; 9 nucleotides align to TRBD1. J lost 6 bases, V lost 5 bases, and 11 bases had no gene match. CDR3 length equals 16 residues. Germline CDR1 is LNHDA and CDR2 is SQIVND (reference sequence). The CDR3 spells CASSPGPGQGGQPQHF. CDR3 bases: TGTGCCAGTAGTCCTGGGCCGGGACAGGGTGGTCAGCCCCAGCATTTT. The variable domain in full, completed from reference TRBV19 and TRBJ1-5, reads DGGITQSPKYLFRKEGQNVTLSCEQNLNHDAMYWYRQDPGQGLRLIYYSQIVNDFQKGDIAEGYSVSREKKESFPLTVTSAQKNPTAFYLCASSPGPGQGGQPQHFGDGTRLSIL.

The chain carries TRBV11-2 and TRBJ2-1; TRBD2 aligns across 11 bases. V trimming: 6 bases; J trimming: 2 bases; junction bases outside the gene matches: 6. This CDR3 is built from 16 residues. Germline assignment: CDR1 SGHAT and CDR2 FQNNGV. CDR3: CASRPGTSGTYNEQFF. DNA for the CDR3: TGTGCCAGCAGACCCGGGACTAGCGGTACCTACAATGAGCAGTTCTTC.

The V and J genes are TRBV7-3 and TRBJ1-1; 11 bases fit TRBD1. V lost 5 bases, J lost 6 bases, and 8 bases stayed unmatched. This CDR3 comprises 15 residues. Per the germline V gene, CDR1 is SGHTA and CDR2 is FQGTGA. CDR3 region: CASSPRPGQGAEAFF. In DNA form, the CDR3 reads TGTGCCAGCAGCCCCCGCCCGGGACAGGGGGCTGAAGCTTTCTTT.